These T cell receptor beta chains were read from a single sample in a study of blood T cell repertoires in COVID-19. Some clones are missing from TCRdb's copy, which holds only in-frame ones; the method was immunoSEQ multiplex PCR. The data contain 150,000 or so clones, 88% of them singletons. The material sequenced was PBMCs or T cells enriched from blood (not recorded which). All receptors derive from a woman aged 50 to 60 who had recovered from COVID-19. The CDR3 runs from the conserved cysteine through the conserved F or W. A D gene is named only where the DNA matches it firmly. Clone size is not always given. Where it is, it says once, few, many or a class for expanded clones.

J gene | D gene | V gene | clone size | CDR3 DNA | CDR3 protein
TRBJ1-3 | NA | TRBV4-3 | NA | TGCGCCAGCAGCCCCTCCGGGGGGGAGATCTCTGGAAACACCATATATTTT | CASSPSGGEISGNTIYF
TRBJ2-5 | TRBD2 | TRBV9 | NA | TGTGCCAGCAGCTCGCTAGCGGGGGGGATACAAGAGACCCAGTACTTC | CASSSLAGGIQETQYF
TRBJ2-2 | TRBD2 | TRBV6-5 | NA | TGTGCCACCCAGCCGAGCGGGGGGGTCACCGGGGAGCTGTTTTTT | CATQPSGGVTGELFF
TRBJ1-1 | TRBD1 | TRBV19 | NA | TGTGCCAGTACCGACCCCCAGGGGGCTAGGACTGAAGCTTTCTTT | CASTDPQGARTEAFF
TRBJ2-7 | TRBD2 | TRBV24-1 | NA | TGTGCCACCAGTGAAAGCGGGGGGGCCTACGAGCAGTACTTC | CATSESGGAYEQYF
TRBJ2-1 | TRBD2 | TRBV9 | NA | TGTGCCAGCAGCGTAGGAGCCCCCGCAGCGGGGGGGGTGGACAATGAGCAGTTCTTC | CASSVGAPAAGGVDNEQFF
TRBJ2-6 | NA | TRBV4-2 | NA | TGTGCCAGCAGCCAAGATATAGAGCTATCTGGGGCCAACGTCCTGACTTTC | CASSQDIELSGANVLTF
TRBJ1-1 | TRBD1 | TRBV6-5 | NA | TGTGCCAGCAGGGAGGGGGCATCGGACACTGAAGCTTTCTTT | CASREGASDTEAFF
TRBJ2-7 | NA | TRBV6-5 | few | TGTGCCAGCAGTTACGCGGGTTTTTACGAGCAGTACTTC | CASSYAGFYEQYF
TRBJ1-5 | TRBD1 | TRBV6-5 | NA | TGTGCCAGCACAGACCAGGGACAGGCCTATCAGCCCCAGCATTTT | CASTDQGQAYQPQHF
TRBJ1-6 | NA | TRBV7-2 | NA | TGTGCCAGCAGCTTGGTCCACAGGCCTAGCTCCTATAATTCACCCCTCCACTTT | CASSLVHRPSSYNSPLHF
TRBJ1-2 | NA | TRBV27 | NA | TGTGCCAGCAGTTTGATGGGAGGGTATGACTACACCTTC | CASSLMGGYDYTF
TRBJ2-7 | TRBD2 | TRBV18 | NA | TGTGCCAGCTCATCTAGCGGGGGGTTCTCCTACGAGCAGTACTTC | CASSSSGGFSYEQYF
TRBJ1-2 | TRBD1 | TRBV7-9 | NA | TGTGCCAGCAGCGCAGCGACAGGGATTAATGGCTACACCTTC | CASSAATGINGYTF
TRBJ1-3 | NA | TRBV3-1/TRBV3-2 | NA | TGTGCCAGCAGCCAAGTATTTGGGGCTAGCTCTGGAAACACCATATATTTT | CASSQVFGASSGNTIYF
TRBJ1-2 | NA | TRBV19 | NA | TGTGCCAGTAGACCTGCAGGGGCCTTTCGTGGCTACACCTTC | CASRPAGAFRGYTF